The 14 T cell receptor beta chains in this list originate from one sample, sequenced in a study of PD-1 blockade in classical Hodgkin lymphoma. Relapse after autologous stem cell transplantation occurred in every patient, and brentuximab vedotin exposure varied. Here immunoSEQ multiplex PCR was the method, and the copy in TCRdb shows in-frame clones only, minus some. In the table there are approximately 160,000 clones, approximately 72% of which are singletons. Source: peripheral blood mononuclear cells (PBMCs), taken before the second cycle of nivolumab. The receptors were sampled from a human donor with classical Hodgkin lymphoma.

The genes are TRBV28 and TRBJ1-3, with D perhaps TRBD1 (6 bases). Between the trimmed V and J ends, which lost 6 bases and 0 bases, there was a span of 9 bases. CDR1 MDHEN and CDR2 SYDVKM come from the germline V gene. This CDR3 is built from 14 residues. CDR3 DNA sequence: TGTGCCAGCAGACAGGGTCTCTCTGGAAACACCATATATTTT. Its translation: CASRQGLSGNTIYF. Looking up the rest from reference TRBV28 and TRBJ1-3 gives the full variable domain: DVKVTQSSRYLVKRTGEKVFLECVQDMDHENMFWYRQDPGLGLRLIYFSYDVKMKEKGDIPEGYSVSREKKERFSLILESASTNQTSMYLCASRQGLSGNTIYFGEGSWLTVV.

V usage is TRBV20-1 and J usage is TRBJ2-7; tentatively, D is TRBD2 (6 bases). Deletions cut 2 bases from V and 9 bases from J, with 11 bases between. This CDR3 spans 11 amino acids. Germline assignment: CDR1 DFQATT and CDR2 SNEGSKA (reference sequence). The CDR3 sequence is CSARIGEVQYF. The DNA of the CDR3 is TGCAGTGCTAGAATAGGGGAGGTGCAGTACTTC.

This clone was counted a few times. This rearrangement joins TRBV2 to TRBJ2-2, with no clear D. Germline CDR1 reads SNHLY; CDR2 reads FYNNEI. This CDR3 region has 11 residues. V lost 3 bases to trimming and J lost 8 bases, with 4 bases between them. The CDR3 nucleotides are TGTGCCAGCAGTGATGAGGGGGAGCTGTTTTTT. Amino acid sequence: CASSDEGELFF.

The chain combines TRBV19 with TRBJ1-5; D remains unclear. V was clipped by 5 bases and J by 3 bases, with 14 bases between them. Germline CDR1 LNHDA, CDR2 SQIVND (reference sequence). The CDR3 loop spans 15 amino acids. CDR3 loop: CASSFRDWDNQPQHF. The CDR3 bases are TGTGCCAGTAGTTTCCGGGATTGGGACAATCAGCCCCAGCATTTT.

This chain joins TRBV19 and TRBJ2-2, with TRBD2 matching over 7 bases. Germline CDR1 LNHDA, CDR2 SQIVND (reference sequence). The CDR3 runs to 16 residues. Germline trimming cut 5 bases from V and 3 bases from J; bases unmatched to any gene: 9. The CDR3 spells CASSAGEWVYTGELFF. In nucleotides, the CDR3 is TGTGCCAGTAGTGCGGGAGAGTGGGTCTACACCGGGGAGCTGTTTTTT.

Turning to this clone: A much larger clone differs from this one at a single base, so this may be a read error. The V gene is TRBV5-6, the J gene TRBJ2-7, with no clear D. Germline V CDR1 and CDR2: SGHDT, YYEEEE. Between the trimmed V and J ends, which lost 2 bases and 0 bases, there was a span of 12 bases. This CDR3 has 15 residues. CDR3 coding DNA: TGTGCCAGCAGCTTAGTTGGGGATGTCTCCTACGAGCAGTACTTC. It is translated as CASSLVGDVSYEQYF.

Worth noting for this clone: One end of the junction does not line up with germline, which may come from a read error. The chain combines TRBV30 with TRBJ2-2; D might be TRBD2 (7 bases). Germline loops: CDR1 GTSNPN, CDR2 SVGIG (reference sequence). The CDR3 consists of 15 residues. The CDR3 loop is CAWSARGAPGRGAVF. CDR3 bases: TGTGCCTGGAGTGCTCGGGGGGCCCCAGGCCGGGGAGCTGTTTTT.

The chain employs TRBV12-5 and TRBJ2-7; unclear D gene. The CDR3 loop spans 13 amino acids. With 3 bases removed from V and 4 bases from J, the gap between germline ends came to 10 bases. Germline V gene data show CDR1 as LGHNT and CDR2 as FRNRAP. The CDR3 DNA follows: TGTGCTAGTGGTTTTGACTTCATGTACGAGCAGTACTTC. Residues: CASGFDFMYEQYF.

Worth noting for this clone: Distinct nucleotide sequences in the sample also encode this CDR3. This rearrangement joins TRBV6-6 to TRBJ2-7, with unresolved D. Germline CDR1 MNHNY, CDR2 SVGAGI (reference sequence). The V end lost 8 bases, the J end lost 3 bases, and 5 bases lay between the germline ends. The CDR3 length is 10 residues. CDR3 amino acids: CASSDYEQYF. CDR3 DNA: TGTGCCAGCTCGGACTACGAGCAGTACTTC.

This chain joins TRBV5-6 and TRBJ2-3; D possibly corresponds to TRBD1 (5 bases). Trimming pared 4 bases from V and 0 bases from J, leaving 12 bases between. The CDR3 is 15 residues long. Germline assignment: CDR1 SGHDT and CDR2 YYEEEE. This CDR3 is CASSLRSGSTDTQYF. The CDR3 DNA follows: TGTGCCAGCAGCCTTAGATCAGGGAGCACAGATACGCAGTATTTT.

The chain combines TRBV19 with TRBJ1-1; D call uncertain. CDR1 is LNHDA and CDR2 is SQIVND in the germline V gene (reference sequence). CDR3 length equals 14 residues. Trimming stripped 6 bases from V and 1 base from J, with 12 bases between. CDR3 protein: CASRSRFENTEAFF. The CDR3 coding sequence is TGTGCCAGTAGATCAAGGTTCGAGAACACTGAAGCTTTCTTT.

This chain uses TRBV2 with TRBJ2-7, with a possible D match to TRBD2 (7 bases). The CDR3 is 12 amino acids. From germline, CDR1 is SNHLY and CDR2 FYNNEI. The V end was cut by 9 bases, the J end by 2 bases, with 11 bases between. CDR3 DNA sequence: TGTGCCAGGGGGGGGGACACCTACGAGCAGTACTTC. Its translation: CARGGDTYEQYF.

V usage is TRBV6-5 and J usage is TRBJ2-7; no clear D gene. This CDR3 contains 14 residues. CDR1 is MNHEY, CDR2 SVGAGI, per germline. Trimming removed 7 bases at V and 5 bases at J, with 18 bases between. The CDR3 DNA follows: TGTGCCAGCACATCCTATCCGAGGATCCACGAGCAGTACTTC. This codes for CASTSYPRIHEQYF.

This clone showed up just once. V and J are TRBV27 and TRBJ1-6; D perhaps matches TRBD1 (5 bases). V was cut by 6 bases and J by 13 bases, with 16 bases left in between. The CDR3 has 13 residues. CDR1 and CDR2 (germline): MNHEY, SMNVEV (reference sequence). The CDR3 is CASSWVFGGPLHF. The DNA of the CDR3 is TGTGCCAGCAGCTGGGTATTTGGGGGGCCCCTCCACTTT.